This T cell receptor (beta chain) is drawn from a study of cytomegalovirus exposure and HLA in healthy donors (dated by TCRdb to 2015 to 2018). For the wider study: An earlier analysis of 587 of the donors reported approximately 260 Gb of sequence data and roughly 120 million unique TCR beta sequences obtained from around 170 million T cells. An early release covering just under 650 HLA-typed donors comprised roughly 300 gigabases of sequencing data and approximately 80 million unique TCR sequences. Of the roughly 400 genotyped donors, approximately 81% were placed in the genetic ancestry cluster associated with self-reported Caucasian donors. The study aimed to test whether signatures of past pathogen exposure could be identified by cataloging public T cell receptors. The T cell repertoires of 666 subjects were profiled by immunosequencing and related to cytomegalovirus serostatus. Along with the approximately 670-subject first cohort, a separate validation cohort of over 90 different subjects was used. The study combined high-throughput TCR immunosequencing, statistical association of individual TCRs with disease status, and machine learning to predict cytomegalovirus infection status. In a later analysis, previously published TCR beta repertoires from about 640 donors were re-analyzed and high-resolution HLA genotyping was added so that TCR occurrence patterns could be studied. In the later analysis, no new phenotypic data were used to find candidate immune exposures; instead, reliance was placed on TCR beta sequences and their occurrence across donors. An earlier analysis of fewer than 750 of the donors used high-throughput TCR beta sequencing to judge whether each TCR beta V gene segment behaved as functional or pseudogenic. Donor age, sex, ethnicity and CMV serostatus were collected together with the repertoire data. A later genetic analysis used genome-wide SNP genotypes for about 65% of the roughly 670 donors, treating that subset as a discovery cohort. All discovery cohort repertoires had been generated using a single sequencing platform. Class I and class II HLA loci were covered by the typing at four-digit resolution. The number of typed donors differed by locus: 629-630 for A, B, C, DRB1 and DQB1; 522 for DQA1; around 580 for DPA1; and around 450 for DPB1. Four to six DR-DQ haplotypes were handled as single units for association and clustering, since linkage in the cohort was strong. Among some 400 genotyped donors of the cohort, an average of roughly 230,000 unique TCR beta nucleotide sequences was sequenced per donor, of which about 18% were non-productive. Study-level results and caveats: It was suggested by the authors that the approach could potentially be generalized to other disease states and immunological phenotypes. In a later analysis, the rate of TCR association differed among HLA loci, with DRB1 alleles having the most associated TCRs and HLA-C alleles having the fewest. The classifier was reported to diagnose cytomegalovirus status with high specificity and sensitivity in both the original and validation cohorts. In the study, 150 to 200 TCR beta chains were listed as associated with cytomegalovirus. Sequencing depth was assumed to be roughly uniform across donors in the presence/absence analyses, though that assumption may not hold. In a later genetic analysis, a missense DCLRE1C variant was associated with V-gene and J-gene trimming of TCR beta chains, and the association was replicated in an independent cohort. A few of the identified cytomegalovirus-associated TCR beta chains were confirmed in vitro to be specific for cytomegalovirus antigens. In a later analysis, over 15,000 TCR beta sequences were associated with specific HLA alleles at a false discovery rate of 0.05. Immune exposure information for the cohort was limited to CMV serostatus. Several of the top co-occurrence clusters appeared to be linked to parvovirus B19, influenza, CMV and Epstein-Barr virus, according to a later analysis. Most CMV-associated TCR beta chains appeared to be HLA-restricted in a later analysis, and the HLA associations seemed to be driven largely by CMV exposure. Some IMGT-functional V segments, including TRBV6-2 and TRBV6-3, could not be distinguished by the 87-base-pair reads and were therefore excluded. The sequencing pipeline was judged likely to have produced a cluster of highly shared sequence variants as a technical artifact. An earlier analysis of around 500 of the donors showed that most TCR beta V segments appeared in productive rearrangements either about 90% or about 30% of the time, which broadly matched IMGT annotations. A further reported finding was that TCR beta sequences accurately predicted the HLA-A and HLA-B alleles for most subjects in the first cohort. Approximately 18 rarely observed V segments, including chromosome 9 orphons, were excluded from the earlier analysis of 550 to 700 of the donors because counts were too low. Most TCR sequences were observed very rarely across donors, whereas some public TCRs were present in many individuals. When HLA alleles, especially DR and DQ, strongly co-occurred, attributing TCR associations to individual alleles was difficult. Only TCR beta chains were sequenced in this cohort, and the absence of alpha or paired-chain data limited detectable features. Linkage disequilibrium might explain the correlated functional status among segregating V segments, but an unknown experimental factor could not be ruled out. Because HLA typing was missing for some donors at each locus, association tests included only the typed subset. A later analysis found that HLA-associated TCR beta chains were more clonally expanded and had lower generation probabilities than equally common non-associated chains. A later genetic analysis reported fewer N-insertions in productive TCRs among donors in an Asian-associated ancestry cluster than the 666-donor mean.

Libraries were prepared through the immunoSEQ multiplex PCR assay. The multiplex PCR relied on a mix of 60 forward primers for TCR Vbeta segments and 13 reverse primers for TCR Jbeta segments. The CDR3 region of rearranged TCR beta genes was amplified from genomic DNA by a multiplex PCR assay. Amplified TCR beta libraries were sequenced as 87-base-pair reads on the Illumina HiSeq System. Per the source publication's procedure: Across the 600 to 700 repertoires, a later analysis counted tens of millions of unique TCR beta chains, some 11 million of which were shared by at least two donors. A nearest-neighbor algorithm error-corrected the raw reads and collapsed the reads into unique sequences, merging closely related sequences to remove PCR and sequencing errors. To assign V, D and J gene segments, CDR3 sequences were aligned to IMGT reference sequences. For a sequence to be retained, a match of at least six nucleotides to both a V gene segment and a J gene segment was required. Rearrangements were called productive when the CDR3 lacked stop codons and stayed in frame with V and J; all others were non-productive. CDR3 was defined according to IMGT convention as the region running from the second conserved V-encoded cysteine to the conserved J-encoded phenylalanine. The earlier analysis of some 600 of the donors excluded sequences that lacked an unambiguous match to a single V gene segment. An earlier analysis of 500 to 600 of the donors classified V segments as functional when productive rearrangements were above 56.7% and as segregating when the standard deviation between donors was above 5%. To diagnose cytomegalovirus status from the catalog of TCR beta chain sequences, a statistical classification framework was built. In a later analysis, TCR nucleotide sequences were compared against IMGT/GENE-DB human TR gene sequences so that V and J genes could be assigned. In a later analysis, CDR3 sequences and most-parsimonious VDJ recombination scenarios were assigned using the TCRdist pipeline. A later analysis defined each TCR beta chain by its CDR3 amino acid sequence plus V-gene family, and excluded reads lacking a unique V-gene family. To address suspected cross-contamination and a sequencing artifact, a later analysis removed 450 to 700 highly shared, low-generation-probability nucleotide sequences. In a later analysis, a clonal expansion index was calculated for each public chain from normalized within-repertoire ranks of inferred template counts. A later analysis computed generation probabilities with a VDJ recombination model fitted to out-of-frame rearrangements, and checked the results against IGoR. Hypergeometric tests were used in a later analysis to score TCR-TCR, TCR-HLA and TCR-CMV co-occurrence, with a repertoire-size bias correction applied to the TCR pairs. In a later analysis, false discovery rates were estimated by permuting HLA or CMV assignments 20 times. In a later analysis, co-occurring TCRs were grouped using DBSCAN, and TCRdist sequence similarity was added for clustering within HLA-allele-positive subsets. For co-occurrence clustering, repertoires with fewer than 30,000 or more than 120,000 public chains were excluded, along with roughly five repertoires with anomalous nucleotide sharing. Sourced from immuneACCESS, this table was stored by TCRdb with only in-frame sequences that have V and J called. A share of the clones is absent; for the studies checked, an unresolved V gene accounts for under half, and the remainder has no known explanation. V and J calls plus clone size are reproduced from that table; the DNA served to infer D and trimming. This sample's table contains about 200,000 clones. Jointly, the top ten make up less than 0.9% of the sample.

V drops 3 bases and J drops 6 bases, leaving 18 bases in between. Per the germline V gene, KGHSH is the CDR1 and LQKENI is the CDR2. The cysteine opens and the phenylalanine closes a CDR3 of 16 amino acids. Only the CDR3 portion is preserved as DNA: 48 bases, with reading frame beginning at the first base. As for this clone: Its antigen is not yet known.

The cohort comprised 550 to 700 healthy bone marrow donors. All cohort members were sampled while nominally healthy, although unrecorded immune exposures were likely present. The donor tested CMV seronegative and was one of the 352 seronegative cohort members. Each donor provided a peripheral blood sample, and peripheral blood mononuclear cells were used for TCR beta sequencing. Genomic DNA extraction from the blood cell samples was performed with the Qiagen DNeasy Blood Extraction Kit. This sequence originates from a boy between 10 and 17 years old in good health and CMV-seronegative. The chain employs TRBV18 and TRBJ1-5; too little of a D gene remains to name it. Sequenced material: PBMCs. At the DNA level, the sequence is TGTGCCAGCTCACCGACCGTAGGCAGCGGGTTTCAGCCCCAGCATTTT. Translated, it gives CASSPTVGSGFQPQHF.